These 19 T cell receptor beta chains were sequenced from one sample in a study of spatial heterogeneity in lung cancer. MiXCR, run by TCRdb on the 5' RACE reads, gives a single entry per CDR3 protein. The table lists approximately 81,000 distinct CDR3 sequences, roughly an eighth of them singletons, with 4.5% to 5.5% in the top ten. Time point noted: sample taken at primary tumor resection. Researchers sequenced whole RNA taken from tumor, nontumor lung or frozen PBMC without sorting. The specimen comprised PBMCs, sampled at surgery. Receptors originate from a male donor with early-stage non-small cell lung cancer.

The CDR3 protein is CATSRALVGHEQYF. The CDR3 region has the DNA TGTGCCACCAGCAGAGCACTAGTGGGACACGAGCAGTACTTC. The V call is TRBV15, the J call TRBJ2-7, with D possibly being TRBD1 or TRBD2 (5 bases each). This CDR3 region has 14 residues. Germline V gene lookup returns CDR1 LNHNV and CDR2 YYDKDF (reference sequence). V lost 1 base, J lost 5 bases, and 12 bases lay in between.

This clonotype was observed a few times. The chain uses TRBV5-1 and TRBJ2-7, with 11 bases lining up with TRBD2. Germline loops: CDR1 SGHRS, CDR2 YFSETQ. V shed 0 bases and J 7 bases; nucleotides not matched to a gene: 6. The CDR3 length is 15 residues. The CDR3 loop is CASSLGLAGSREQYF. Written as DNA, the CDR3 is TGCGCCAGCAGCTTGGGACTAGCGGGGTCTAGAGAGCAGTACTTC.

This clonotype has a handful of counts. The rearrangement uses TRBV2 and TRBJ2-5, with 8 bases identical to TRBD2. The V gene's germline CDR1 is SNHLY and CDR2 FYNNEI. The CDR3 runs to 14 residues. The trim removed 6 bases at V and 0 bases at J, leaving 3 bases unmatched. CDR3 loop: CASRSGGYQETQYF. For the CDR3, the DNA is TGTGCCAGCAGGAGCGGGGGATACCAAGAGACCCAGTACTTC.

This clonotype was found many times. The genes are TRBV15 and TRBJ1-5; D is unresolved. The CDR3 covers 15 residues. V was trimmed by 2 bases and J by 7 bases, leaving 15 bases between them. Germline V gene lookup returns CDR1 LNHNV and CDR2 YYDKDF (reference sequence). The CDR3 here is CATSRSPTADQPQHF. CDR3 nucleotides: TGTGCCACCAGCAGATCCCCCACCGCAGACCAGCCCCAGCATTTT.

This clonotype was observed a few times. The chain employs TRBV6-6 and TRBJ1-1; TRBD1 aligns across 8 bases. CDR1 is MNHNY and CDR2 is SVGAGI in the germline V gene (reference sequence). CDR3 length equals 15 residues. J lost 5 bases, V lost 6 bases, and 11 bases had no gene match. The CDR3 protein is CASRYTTGGKTEAFF. The DNA of the CDR3 is TGTGCCAGCAGATACACTACAGGGGGTAAAACTGAAGCTTTCTTT.

This clonotype was recorded a few times. The chain carries TRBV24-1 and TRBJ2-1; the match to TRBD1 covers 8 bases. V lost 9 bases, J lost 0 bases, and 3 bases stayed unmatched. The CDR3 is 14 amino acids. Germline lookup yields CDR1 KGHDR and CDR2 SFDVKD. The CDR3 coding sequence is TGTGCCACCGGGGACAGGAGCTCCTACAATGAGCAGTTCTTC. Translated, it gives CATGDRSSYNEQFF.

This clonotype was seen repeatedly, ten times or more. The V call is TRBV29-1, the J call TRBJ2-7; D is perhaps TRBD1 or TRBD2 (5 bases each). Germline loops: CDR1 SQVTM, CDR2 ANQGSEA. The CDR3 runs to 13 residues. V lost 5 bases, J lost 4 bases, and 15 bases lay in between. The CDR3 DNA is TGCAGCGTTTTCGGACTGGGACCATACGAGCAGTACTTC. Encoded protein: CSVFGLGPYEQYF.

This clonotype has ten or more counts. The CDR3 is CASSLGYSGAFF. For the CDR3, the DNA is TGTGCCAGCAGCTTAGGGTACAGTGGGGCTTTCTTT. The chain joins TRBV13 to TRBJ1-1; no clear D gene. With 0 bases removed from V and 11 bases from J, the gap between germline ends came to 10 bases. There are 12 residues in the CDR3. Germline-derived CDR1 and CDR2 are PRHDT and FYEKMQ (reference sequence).

This clonotype was seen a handful of times. This chain links TRBV29-1 with TRBJ1-1; no reliable D call. Trimming pared 6 bases from V and 6 bases from J, leaving 11 bases between. The CDR3 is 11 amino acids. Germline CDR1 SQVTM, CDR2 ANQGSEA. The CDR3 DNA follows: TGCAGCGTCGCCCTCTGGGCTGAAGCTTTCTTT. Its protein is CSVALWAEAFF.

To note about this clonotype: This may be a read error: a much more frequent sequence differs by one nucleotide. The chain combines TRBV29-1 with TRBJ1-2, with 7 bases matching TRBD1. Germline V gene sequence: CDR1 SQVTM, CDR2 ANQGSEA. CDR3 length: 16 residues. CDR3 nucleotide sequence: TGCGGCGTTCCGGGACAGTTTCTTACGGGGCAATTTGGCTACACCTTC. It yields the protein CGVPGQFLTGQFGYTF. Full variable domain (outside the CDR3, taken from reference TRBV29-1 and TRBJ1-2): SAVISQKPSRDICQRGTSLTIQCQVDSQVTMMFWYRQQPGQSLTLIATANQGSEATYESGFVIDKFPISRPNLTFSTLTVSNMSPEDSSIYLCGVPGQFLTGQFGYTFGSGTRLTVV.

This clonotype has only a few counts. The genes are TRBV6-1 and TRBJ2-7; weak D call: TRBD1 (6 bases). This CDR3 spans 15 amino acids. The ends were cut back, 0 bases at V and 1 base at J, with 10 bases in the middle. CDR1 and CDR2 from the germline V gene are MNHNS and SASEGT. The CDR3 spells CASSEAGQGSYEQYF. The CDR3 DNA reads TGTGCCAGCAGTGAAGCCGGGCAGGGGTCCTACGAGCAGTACTTC.

This chain links TRBV29-1 with TRBJ2-3; TRBD2 is a possible D gene (5 bases). Germline CDR1 reads SQVTM; CDR2 reads ANQGSEA. The V gene lost 0 bases and the J gene lost 1 base, with 8 bases spanning the gap. This CDR3 contains 14 residues. CDR3 sequence: CSVEEVGGTDTQYF. The CDR3 DNA sequence: TGCAGCGTTGAAGAAGTCGGGGGCACAGATACGCAGTATTTT.

This chain joins TRBV18 and TRBJ1-1; TRBD1 matches 8 bases. V gave up 6 bases and J gave up 3 bases; unmatched junction bases: 3. From germline, CDR1 is KGHSH and CDR2 LQKENI. This CDR3 contains 13 residues. The CDR3: CASSPTGDTEAFF. The CDR3 coding sequence is TGTGCCAGCTCGCCGACAGGGGACACTGAAGCTTTCTTT. Together with reference TRBV18 and TRBJ1-1, the CDR3 gives the full variable domain: NAGVMQNPRHLVRRRGQEARLRCSPMKGHSHVYWYRQLPEEGLKFMVYLQKENIIDESGMPKERFSAEFPKEGPSILRIQQVVRGDSAAYFCASSPTGDTEAFFGQGTRLTVV.

This clonotype was seen once. The chain is built from TRBV3-1 and TRBJ1-5; tentative D call: TRBD1 (5 bases). The germline gives CDR1 LGHDT, CDR2 YNNKEL (reference sequence). The CDR3 runs 14 residues. V was shortened by 1 base and J by 4 bases, with 8 bases between the two germline ends. The CDR3 DNA is TGTGCCAGCAGCCAAGGCGGGGGGAATCAGCCCCAGCATTTT. Translation gives CASSQGGGNQPQHF.

V usage is TRBV29-1 and J usage is TRBJ1-2; D unclear. V was trimmed by 4 bases and J by 6 bases, leaving 15 bases between them. The CDR3 consists of 13 residues. Germline V CDR1 and CDR2: SQVTM, ANQGSEA. The CDR3 protein is CSVVAVSTDGYTF. The CDR3 region has the DNA TGCAGCGTTGTGGCGGTCAGTACGGATGGCTACACCTTC.

This clonotype was observed a handful of times. In DNA form, the CDR3 reads TGTGCCATCAGCAACAAGCCGCATGAAGCTTTCTTT. This gives the protein CAISNKPHEAFF. This chain links TRBV10-3 with TRBJ1-1; D gene unclear. V shed 6 bases and J shed 7 bases, with 12 bases lying between them. The length of the CDR3 is 12 residues. Germline V gives CDR1 ENHRY, CDR2 SYGVKD.

This clonotype was observed a few times. V gene TRBV29-1 combines with J gene TRBJ2-2; D is ambiguous. The germline V gene has CDR1 SQVTM and CDR2 ANQGSEA. The CDR3 is made up of 13 amino acids. Trimming removed 4 bases from V and 4 bases from J, with 10 bases in between. CDR3 amino acids: CSVGPQSTGELFF. The CDR3 nucleotides read TGCAGCGTTGGGCCCCAATCCACCGGGGAGCTGTTTTTT.

This rearrangement joins TRBV5-1 to TRBJ2-7, with D hard to call. The CDR3 length is 11 residues. The V end lost 7 bases, the J end lost 7 bases, and 12 bases lay between the germline ends. Per germline, CDR1 SGHRS and CDR2 YFSETQ. The CDR3 DNA is TGCGCCAGCGCCCTGGAAAAAGAGCAGTACTTC. As protein: CASALEKEQYF.

This clonotype has just a few counts. V gene TRBV19 combines with J gene TRBJ2-7; the match to TRBD2 covers 8 bases. The CDR3 runs 15 residues. CDR1 and CDR2 (germline): LNHDA, SQIVND (reference sequence). V dropped 3 bases and J dropped 5; count of bases not matched to a gene: 9. DNA for the CDR3: TGTGCCAGTAGTATCAGTAGCGGGGCCGGAAACGAGCAGTACTTC. Its translation: CASSISSGAGNEQYF.